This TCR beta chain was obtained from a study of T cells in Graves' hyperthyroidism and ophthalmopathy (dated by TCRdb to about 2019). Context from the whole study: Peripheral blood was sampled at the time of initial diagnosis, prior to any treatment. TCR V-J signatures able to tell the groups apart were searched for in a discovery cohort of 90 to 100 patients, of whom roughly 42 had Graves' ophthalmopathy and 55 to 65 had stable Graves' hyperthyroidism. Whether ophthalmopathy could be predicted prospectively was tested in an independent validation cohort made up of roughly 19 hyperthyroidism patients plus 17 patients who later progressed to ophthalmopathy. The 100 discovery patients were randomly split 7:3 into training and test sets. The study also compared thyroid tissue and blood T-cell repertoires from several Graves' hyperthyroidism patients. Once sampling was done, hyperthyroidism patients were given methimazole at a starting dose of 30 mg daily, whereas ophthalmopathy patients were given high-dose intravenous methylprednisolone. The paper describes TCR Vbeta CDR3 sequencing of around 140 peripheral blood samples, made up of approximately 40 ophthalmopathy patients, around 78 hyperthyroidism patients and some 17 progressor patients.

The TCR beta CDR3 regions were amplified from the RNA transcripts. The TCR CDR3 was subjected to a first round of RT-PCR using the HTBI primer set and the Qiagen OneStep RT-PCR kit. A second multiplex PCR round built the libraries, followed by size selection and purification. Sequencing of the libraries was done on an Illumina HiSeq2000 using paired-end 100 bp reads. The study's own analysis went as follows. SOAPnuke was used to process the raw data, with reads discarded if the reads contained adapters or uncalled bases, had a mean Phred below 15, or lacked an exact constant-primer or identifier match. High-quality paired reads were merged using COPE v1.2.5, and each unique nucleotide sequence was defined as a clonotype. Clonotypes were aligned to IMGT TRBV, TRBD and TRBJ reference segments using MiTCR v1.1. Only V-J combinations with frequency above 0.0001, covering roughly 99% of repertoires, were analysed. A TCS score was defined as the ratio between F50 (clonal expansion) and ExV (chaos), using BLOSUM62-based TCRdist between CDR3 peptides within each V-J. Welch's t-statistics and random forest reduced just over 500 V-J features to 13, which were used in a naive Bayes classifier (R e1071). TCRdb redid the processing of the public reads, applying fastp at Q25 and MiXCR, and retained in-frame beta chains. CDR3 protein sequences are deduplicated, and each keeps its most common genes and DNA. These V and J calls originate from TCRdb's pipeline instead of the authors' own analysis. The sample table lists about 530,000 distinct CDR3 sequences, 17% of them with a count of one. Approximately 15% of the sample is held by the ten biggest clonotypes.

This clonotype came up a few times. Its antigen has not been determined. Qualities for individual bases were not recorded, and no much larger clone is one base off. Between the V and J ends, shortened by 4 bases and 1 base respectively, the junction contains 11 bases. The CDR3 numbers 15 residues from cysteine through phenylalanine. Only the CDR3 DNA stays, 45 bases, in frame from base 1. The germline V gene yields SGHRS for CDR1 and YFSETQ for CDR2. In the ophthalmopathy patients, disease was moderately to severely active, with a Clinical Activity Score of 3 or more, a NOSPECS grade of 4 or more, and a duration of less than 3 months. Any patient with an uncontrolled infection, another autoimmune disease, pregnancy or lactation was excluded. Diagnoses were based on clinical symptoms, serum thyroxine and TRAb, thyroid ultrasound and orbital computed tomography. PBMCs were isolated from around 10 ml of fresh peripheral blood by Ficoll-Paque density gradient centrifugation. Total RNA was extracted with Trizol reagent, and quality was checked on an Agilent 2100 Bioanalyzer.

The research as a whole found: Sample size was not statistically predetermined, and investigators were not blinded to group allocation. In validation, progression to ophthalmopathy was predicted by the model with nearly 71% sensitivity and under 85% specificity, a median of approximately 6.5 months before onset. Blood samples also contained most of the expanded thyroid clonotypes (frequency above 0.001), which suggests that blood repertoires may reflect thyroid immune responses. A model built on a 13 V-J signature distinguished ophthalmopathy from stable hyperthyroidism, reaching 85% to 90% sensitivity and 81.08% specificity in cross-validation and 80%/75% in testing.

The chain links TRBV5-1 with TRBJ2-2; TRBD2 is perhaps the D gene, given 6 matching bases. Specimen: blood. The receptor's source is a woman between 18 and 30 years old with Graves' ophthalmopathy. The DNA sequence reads TGCGCCAGCAGCCCCAATAGCGGGAACACCGGGGAGCTGTTTTTT. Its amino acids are CASSPNSGNTGELFF. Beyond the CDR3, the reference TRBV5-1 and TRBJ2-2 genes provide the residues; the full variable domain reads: KAGVTQTPRYLIKTRGQQVTLSCSPISGHRSVSWYQQTPGQGLQFLFEYFSETQRNKGNFPGRFSGRQFSNSRSEMNVSTLELGDSALYLCASSPNSGNTGELFFGEGSRLTVL.